Listed below are T cell receptor beta chains from one sample, sequenced in a study of identical twins. Using its own MiXCR run on the 5' RACE reads, TCRdb lists one record per CDR3 protein. The sample lists about 660,000 distinct CDR3 sequences, approximately 9% occurring once. A further study also used this sample, focusing on yellow fever vaccine responses in identical twins.

The sequenced material came from PBMCs. These receptors all stem from a woman under 30 in good health. Both conserved end residues are part of each CDR3. D genes are given only for firm matches. Part of the rows lack a size; the others show once, few, many or a class for expanded clones.

J gene | D gene | clone size | V gene | CDR3 DNA | CDR3 protein
TRBJ2-7 | TRBD1 | NA | TRBV12-3/TRBV12-4 | TGTGCCAGCAGTTTAGGGTTAGGGACAGGGTGGAACGAGCAGTACTTC | CASSLGLGTGWNEQYF
TRBJ1-1 | NA | NA | TRBV9 | TGTGCCAGCAGCCCCAGGGGTCCCACTGAAGCTTTCTTT | CASSPRGPTEAFF
TRBJ2-3 | NA | few | TRBV11-2 | TGTGCCAGCAGCTTAGTGGGGAGACCTAGCACAGATACGCAGTATTTT | CASSLVGRPSTDTQYF
TRBJ1-1 | TRBD1 | few | TRBV15 | TGTGCCACCAGCAGAGATGGGACAGGCACTGAAGCTTTCTTT | CATSRDGTGTEAFF
TRBJ1-6 | NA | few | TRBV5-5 | TGTGCCAGCAGCTTGATACGTGGAGGACCAGGGGACTTT | CASSLIRGGPGDF
TRBJ1-4 | NA | NA | TRBV5-5 | TGTGCCAGCAGCCCACCGGATTCTAATGAAAAACTGTTTTTT | CASSPPDSNEKLFF
TRBJ1-1 | NA | few | TRBV6-2/TRBV6-3 | TGTGCCAGCACCCTGGGAGTTCGGACTGAAGCTTTCTTT | CASTLGVRTEAFF
TRBJ2-1 | TRBD2 | many | TRBV7-8 | TGTGCCAGCAGCTTAGCGTGGCGGGGGTATGGAGATGAGCAGTTCTTC | CASSLAWRGYGDEQFF
TRBJ2-5 | NA | many | TRBV5-1 | TGCGCCAGCAGCTTATTCGCGGGGGCGAAAGAGACCCAGTACTTC | CASSLFAGAKETQYF
TRBJ2-7 | NA | few | TRBV20-1 | TGCAGTGCTAGAGAGGACCCTTTCTACGAGCAGTACTTC | CSAREDPFYEQYF
TRBJ2-7 | NA | NA | TRBV5-1 | TGCGCCAGCAGCTTGGCGGCCAAGACCTACGAGCAGTACTTC | CASSLAAKTYEQYF
TRBJ2-7 | NA | few | TRBV12-3/TRBV12-4 | TGTGCCAGCAGGAAAACTAGGGAAAGTGACGAGCAGTACTTC | CASRKTRESDEQYF
TRBJ2-7 | TRBD2 | few | TRBV12-3/TRBV12-4 | TGTGCCAGCAGCCCCGGCCAGCGGGAATTGTACGAGCAGTACTTC | CASSPGQRELYEQYF
TRBJ2-4 | TRBD1 | few | TRBV28 | TGTGCCAGCAGCCGGGGACAGGGGGAATACATTCAGTACTTC | CASSRGQGEYIQYF
TRBJ2-1 | TRBD1 | few | TRBV5-1 | TGCGCCAGCAGCTTGGCCCAGGGACAGGGGATCTCTGGGCAGTTCTTC | CASSLAQGQGISGQFF
TRBJ2-2 | TRBD1 | many | TRBV5-1 | TGCGCCAGCAGCGAAAGACAGGGAACCGGGGAGCTGTTTTTT | CASSERQGTGELFF
TRBJ2-3 | TRBD2 | few | TRBV10-3 | TGTGCCATCAAAAAGCGGGGGGGCCGTGAAGATACGCAGTATTTT | CAIKKRGGREDTQYF